This TCR beta chain was found in a study of tumor and adjacent non-tumor tissue in lung cancer. The library came from three nested PCR rounds adapted from ARM-PCR protocols. Via MiXCR, TCRdb re-called the multiplex PCR reads, giving one row per CDR3 protein. The sample records over 35,000 distinct CDR3 sequences, 60% being singletons. This sample's RNA came from whole unsorted tissue. The normal lung tissue was taken more than 3 cm from the tumor edge. Trimming took 4 bases from V and 0 from J, leaving 10 bases between them. This CDR3 has 15 residues. Germline V gene data show CDR1 as SGHAT and CDR2 as FQNNGV.

This TCR was sampled from a man between 50 and 59 years old with non-small cell lung cancer. The sequencing sample was made of distant non-tumor lung tissue. This sequence joins TRBV11-2 and TRBJ1-3; D gene ambiguous. The CDR3 sequence: CASSSPWFSGNTIYF. In DNA form, the CDR3 reads TGTGCCAGCAGCTCCCCGTGGTTCTCTGGAAACACCATATATTTT. The whole variable domain, remainder taken from reference TRBV11-2 and TRBJ1-3, is EAGVAQSPRYKIIEKRQSVAFWCNPISGHATLYWYQQILGQGPKLLIQFQNNGVVDDSQLPKDRFSAERLKGVDSTLKIQPAKLEDSAVYLCASSSPWFSGNTIYFGEGSWLTVV.